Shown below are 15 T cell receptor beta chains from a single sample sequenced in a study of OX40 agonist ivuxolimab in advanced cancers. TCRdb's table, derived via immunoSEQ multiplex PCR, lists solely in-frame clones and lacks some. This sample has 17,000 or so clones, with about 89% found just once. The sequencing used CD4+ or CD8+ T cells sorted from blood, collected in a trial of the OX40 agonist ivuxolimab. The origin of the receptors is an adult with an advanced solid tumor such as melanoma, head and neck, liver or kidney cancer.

CDR3 DNA sequence: TGCGCCAGCAGCCAAGGTCCAGGGATAGGCTACACCTTC. This sequence encodes CASSQGPGIGYTF. This chain connects TRBV4-1 to TRBJ1-2, with D possibly matching TRBD1 (5 bases). The V gene lost 1 base and the J gene lost 8 bases, with 11 bases spanning the gap. CDR3 length equals 13 residues. Germline lookup yields CDR1 MGHRA and CDR2 YSYEKL.

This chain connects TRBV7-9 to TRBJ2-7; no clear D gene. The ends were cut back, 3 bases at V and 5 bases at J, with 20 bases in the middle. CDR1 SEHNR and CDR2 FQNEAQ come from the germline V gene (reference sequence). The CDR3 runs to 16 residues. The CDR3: CASSFLKGWLWDEQYF. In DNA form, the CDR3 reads TGTGCCAGCAGCTTCCTGAAGGGATGGTTATGGGACGAGCAGTACTTC.

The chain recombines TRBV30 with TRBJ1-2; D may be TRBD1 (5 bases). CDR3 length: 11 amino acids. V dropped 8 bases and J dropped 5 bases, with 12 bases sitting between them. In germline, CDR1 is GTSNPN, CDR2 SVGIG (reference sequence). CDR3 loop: CAGTDGYGYTF. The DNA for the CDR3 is TGTGCCGGGACGGACGGTTATGGCTACACCTTC.

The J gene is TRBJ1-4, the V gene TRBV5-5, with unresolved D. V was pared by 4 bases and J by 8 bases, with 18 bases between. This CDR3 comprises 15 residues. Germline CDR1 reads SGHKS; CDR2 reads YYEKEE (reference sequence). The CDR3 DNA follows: TGTGCCAGCAGCCCCTCGGGAGGGTTGGCGGAAAAACTGTTTTTT. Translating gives CASSPSGGLAEKLFF.

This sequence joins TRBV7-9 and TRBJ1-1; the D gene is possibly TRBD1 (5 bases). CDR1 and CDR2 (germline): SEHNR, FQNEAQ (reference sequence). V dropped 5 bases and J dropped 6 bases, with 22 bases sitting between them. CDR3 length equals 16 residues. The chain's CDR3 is CASSPGGGGVGAEAFF. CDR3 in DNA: TGTGCCAGCAGCCCTGGGGGTGGGGGAGTAGGGGCTGAAGCTTTCTTT.

The CDR3 region is CASSPLRDSSYGYTF. The DNA for the CDR3 is TGCGCCAGCAGCCCCCTCCGGGACAGTTCCTATGGCTACACCTTC. The J gene is TRBJ1-2, the V gene TRBV5-1; 7 nucleotides agree with TRBD1. Trimming took 4 bases from V and 4 from J; bases not matched to a gene: 10. Germline V CDR1 and CDR2: SGHRS, YFSETQ. The CDR3 has 15 residues.

The CDR3 DNA is TGTGCCAGCAGCGTAGAATCCGACAGATCCTCTTACGAGCAGTACTTC. Translating gives CASSVESDRSSYEQYF. The chain carries TRBV9 and TRBJ2-7; D possibly corresponds to TRBD1 (5 bases). Germline lookup yields CDR1 SGDLS and CDR2 YYNGEE. V lost 0 bases and J 4 bases, leaving 17 bases between the germline ends. CDR3 length: 16 amino acids.

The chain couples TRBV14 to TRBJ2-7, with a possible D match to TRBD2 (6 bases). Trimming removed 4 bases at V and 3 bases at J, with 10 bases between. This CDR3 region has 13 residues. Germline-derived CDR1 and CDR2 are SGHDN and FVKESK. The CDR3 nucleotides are TGTGCCAGCAGCCCTGGGGGACTCTACGAGCAGTACTTC. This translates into CASSPGGLYEQYF.

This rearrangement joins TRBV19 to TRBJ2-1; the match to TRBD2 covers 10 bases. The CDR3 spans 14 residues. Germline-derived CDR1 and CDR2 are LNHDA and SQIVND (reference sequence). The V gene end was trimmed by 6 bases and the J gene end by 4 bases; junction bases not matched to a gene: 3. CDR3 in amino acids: CASSETSGYNEQFF. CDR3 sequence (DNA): TGTGCCAGTAGCGAGACTAGCGGGTACAATGAGCAGTTCTTC.

The CDR3 DNA sequence: TGTGCCAGCAGCAAAGATCGGCAGGGGGCGGAGACCCAGTACTTC. It codes for CASSKDRQGAETQYF. This chain joins TRBV21-1 and TRBJ2-5; the D call in the table, TRBD1, was not verified against the DNA. TRBV21-1 is a pseudogene. CDR3 length equals 15 residues.

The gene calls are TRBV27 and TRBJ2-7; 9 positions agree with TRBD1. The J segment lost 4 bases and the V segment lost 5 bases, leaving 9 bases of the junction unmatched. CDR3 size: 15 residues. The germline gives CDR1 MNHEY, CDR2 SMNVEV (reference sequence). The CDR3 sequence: CASSKTGTGTYEQYF. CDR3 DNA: TGTGCCAGCAGTAAAACCGGGACAGGGACTTACGAGCAGTACTTC.

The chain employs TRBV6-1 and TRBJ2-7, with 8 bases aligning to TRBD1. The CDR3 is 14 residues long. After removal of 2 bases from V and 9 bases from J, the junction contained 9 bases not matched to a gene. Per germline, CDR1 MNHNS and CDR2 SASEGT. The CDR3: CASSENPDRAGQYF. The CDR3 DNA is TGTGCCAGCAGTGAAAACCCGGACAGGGCCGGGCAGTACTTC.

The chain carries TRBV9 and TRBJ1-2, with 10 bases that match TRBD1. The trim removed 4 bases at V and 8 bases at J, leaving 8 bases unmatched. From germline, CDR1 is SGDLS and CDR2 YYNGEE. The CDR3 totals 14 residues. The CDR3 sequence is CASSPTGTGVGYTF. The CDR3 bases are TGTGCCAGCAGCCCTACCGGGACAGGGGTCGGCTACACCTTC.

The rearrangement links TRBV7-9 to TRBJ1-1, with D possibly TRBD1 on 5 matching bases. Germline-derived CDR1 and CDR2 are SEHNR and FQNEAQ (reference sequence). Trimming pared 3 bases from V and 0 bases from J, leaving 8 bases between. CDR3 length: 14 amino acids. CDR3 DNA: TGTGCCAGCAGCTTCGCCAGGGTGAACACTGAAGCTTTCTTT. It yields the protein CASSFARVNTEAFF.

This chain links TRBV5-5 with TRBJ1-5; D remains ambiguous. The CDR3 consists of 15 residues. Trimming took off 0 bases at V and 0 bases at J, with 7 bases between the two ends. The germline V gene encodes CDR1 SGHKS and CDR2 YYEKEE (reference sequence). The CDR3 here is CASSLGPYSNQPQHF. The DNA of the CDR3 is TGTGCCAGCAGCTTGGGGCCCTATAGCAATCAGCCCCAGCATTTT.